Each of the 30 T cell receptor beta chains below was sequenced from the same sample in a study of cytomegalovirus exposure and HLA in healthy donors. The PCR used 60 Vbeta and 13 Jbeta primers. The data were produced by immunoSEQ multiplex PCR, yet TCRdb's version contains in-frame clones alone and is incomplete. This table holds roughly 130,000 clones, about 80% found once. Sequencing was done on a sample of PBMCs. These receptor sequences come from a human donor in good health.

V is TRBV10-2 and J is TRBJ2-7; 7 bases map to TRBD1. Germline loops: CDR1 WSHSY, CDR2 SAAADI. The CDR3 spans 14 residues. With 2 bases clipped from V and 3 bases from J, the junction kept 4 bases outside the gene matches. Here the CDR3 reads CASSEPGQFYEQYF. DNA of the CDR3: TGCGCCAGCAGTGAGCCGGGACAGTTCTACGAGCAGTACTTC.

The chain has TRBV4-2 and TRBJ1-5, with D unclear. The CDR3 contains 14 residues. Trimming stripped 0 bases from V and 7 bases from J, with 10 bases between. CDR1 and CDR2 from the germline V gene are LGHNA and YNFKEQ. CDR3 in DNA: TGTGCCAGCAGCCAAGATCGGCGGGCCCAGCCCCAGCATTTT. As protein: CASSQDRRAQPQHF.

The J gene is TRBJ1-2, the V gene TRBV11-2; the D is unclear. The CDR3 covers 15 residues. CDR1 SGHAT and CDR2 FQNNGV come from the germline V gene. V dropped 4 bases and J dropped 0 bases, with 12 bases sitting between them. The CDR3 region has the DNA TGTGCCAGCAGCTCCCCCGATTCTACTAACTATGGCTACACCTTC. It translates to CASSSPDSTNYGYTF.

The chain has TRBV9 and TRBJ2-7, with TRBD2 matching 8 bases. Trimming at V came to 3 bases and at J to 6 bases, leaving 11 bases not matched to a gene. The germline gives CDR1 SGDLS, CDR2 YYNGEE. The CDR3 covers 15 residues. CDR3 DNA sequence: TGTGCCAGCAGCGGTCACGGGAGGGCAATTGGCGAGCAGTACTTC. It encodes CASSGHGRAIGEQYF.

The V gene is TRBV19, the J gene TRBJ1-1; 7 nucleotides agree with TRBD1. The germline gives CDR1 LNHDA, CDR2 SQIVND (reference sequence). CDR3 length: 18 residues. V dropped 4 bases and J dropped 0; count of bases not matched to a gene: 14. The CDR3: CASSTYRGPGAMNTEAFF. In nucleotides, the CDR3 is TGTGCCAGTAGTACCTACAGGGGACCGGGGGCCATGAACACTGAAGCTTTCTTT.

V is TRBV5-3 and J is TRBJ2-3, with 8 nucleotides matching TRBD2. TRBV5-3 falls under the ORF class, with uncertain function. There are 15 residues in the CDR3. The V segment lost 4 bases and the J segment 0 bases; nucleotides outside the gene matches: 4. The CDR3 loop is CARSLLAASTDTQYF. CDR3 in DNA: TGTGCCAGAAGCCTACTAGCGGCGAGCACAGATACGCAGTATTTT.

The rearrangement links TRBV7-2 to TRBJ1-4, with a tentative D call TRBD1 (5 bases). V was trimmed by 3 bases and J by 7 bases, leaving 9 bases between them. The CDR3 runs 13 residues. Per the germline V gene, CDR1 is SGHTA and CDR2 is FQGNSA. CDR3 nucleotides: TGTGCCAGCAGCTTGAACAGGTTTGAAAAACTGTTTTTT. Protein product: CASSLNRFEKLFF.

This chain connects TRBV28 to TRBJ2-7; 7 positions match TRBD1. V shed 1 base, J shed 4 bases, and the junction held 13 bases outside the gene matches. Germline V gene lookup returns CDR1 MDHEN and CDR2 SYDVKM. CDR3 length: 17 amino acids. The CDR3 is CASSLLGRGQFSYEQYF. The CDR3 DNA follows: TGTGCCAGCAGTTTATTGGGTCGGGGACAGTTTTCTTACGAGCAGTACTTC.

The chain couples TRBV7-9 to TRBJ1-1; D perhaps matches TRBD1 (6 bases). The V gene lost 2 bases and the J gene lost 4 bases, with 8 bases spanning the gap. The CDR3 length is 13 residues. Germline lookup yields CDR1 SEHNR and CDR2 FQNEAQ (reference sequence). CDR3 sequence reads: CASSLQGSTEAFF. DNA for the CDR3: TGTGCCAGCAGCTTACAGGGGAGCACTGAAGCTTTCTTT. Combining the CDR3 with reference TRBV7-9 and TRBJ1-1 gives the whole variable domain DTGVSQNPRHKITKRGQNVTFRCDPISEHNRLYWYRQTLGQGPEFLTYFQNEAQLEKSRLLSDRFSAERPKGSFSTLEIQRTEQGDSAMYLCASSLQGSTEAFFGQGTRLTVV.

A few counts support this clone. V usage is TRBV5-1 and J usage is TRBJ1-1; 9 bases fit TRBD1. Germline V gene sequence: CDR1 SGHRS, CDR2 YFSETQ. The CDR3 has 17 amino acids. With V trimmed by 4 bases and J by 1 base, 11 bases remained unmatched. In DNA, the CDR3 is TGCGCCAGCAGCCGATCGGGACAGGGAACATGGAACACTGAAGCTTTCTTT. Protein product: CASSRSGQGTWNTEAFF.

V gene TRBV4-1 combines with J gene TRBJ2-7; 10 bases map to TRBD2. Germline CDR1 and CDR2: MGHRA and YSYEKL. The CDR3 sequence is 16 residues long. J gave up 4 bases and V 4 bases, and 10 bases lay outside the gene matches. The CDR3 DNA reads as TGCGCCAGCAGCCGATCGTTAGCGGGGGGAATTTACGAGCAGTACTTC. Translating it yields CASSRSLAGGIYEQYF.

This chain connects TRBV13 to TRBJ2-1; no clear D. This CDR3 is 13 amino acids long. Germline V CDR1 and CDR2: PRHDT, FYEKMQ (reference sequence). V was cut by 6 bases and J by 7 bases, with 13 bases left in between. This chain's CDR3 is CASSLYITNEQFF. CDR3 nucleotides: TGTGCCAGCAGTCTATATATAACGAATGAGCAGTTCTTC.

Regarding this clone: At one end, the junction sequence differs from germline, possibly due to a read error. The rearrangement joins TRBV6-1 to TRBJ2-7, with 9 bases fitting TRBD2. CDR3 length equals 15 residues. Germline CDR1 MNHNS, CDR2 SASEGT. Here the CDR3 DNA reads TGTGCCAGCAGGGAAGGGACTAGCCTTAGCAACGAGCAGTACTTC. Translation: CASREGTSLSNEQYF.

V and J are TRBV5-4 and TRBJ1-5, with 9 bases that match TRBD1. The junction had 9 bases not matched to a gene; V was cut back by 4 bases and J by 1 base. The CDR3 consists of 17 residues. CDR1 is SGHNT, CDR2 YYREEE, per germline (reference sequence). CDR3 in DNA: TGTGCCAGCAGCCAGCAAGGAACAGGGGGCAGCAATCAGCCCCAGCATTTT. The encoded protein is CASSQQGTGGSNQPQHF.

The V gene is TRBV28, the J gene TRBJ1-6, with D unresolved. The CDR3 covers 12 residues. The V and J ends lost 6 bases and 9 bases respectively, with 9 bases between them. The germline V gene encodes CDR1 MDHEN and CDR2 SYDVKM. The CDR3 DNA reads TGTGCCAGCAGCTTCAGTACTTCACCCCTCCACTTT. It yields the protein CASSFSTSPLHF.

The chain combines TRBV27 with TRBJ2-5, with TRBD1 matching over 7 bases. The DNA matches TRBJ2-7 better at its end, which makes the J call doubtful. The CDR3 sequence is 14 residues long. In germline, CDR1 is MNHEY, CDR2 SMNVEV (reference sequence). The CDR3 bases are TGTGCCAGCAGTGGGACAGAGGGCAGCTACGAGCAGTACTTC. This sequence encodes CASSGTEGSYEQYF.

The chain recombines TRBV7-6 with TRBJ2-3; TRBD1 matches 9 bases. V lost 3 bases, J lost 5 bases, and 18 bases stayed unmatched. Germline lookup yields CDR1 SGHVS and CDR2 FNYEAQ. The CDR3 is 19 residues long. The CDR3 is CASSLRGSGQGLGGDTQYF. CDR3 bases: TGTGCCAGCAGCTTGAGGGGGTCGGGACAGGGCCTAGGTGGAGATACGCAGTATTTT. Combining the CDR3 with reference TRBV7-6 and TRBJ2-3 gives the whole variable domain GAGVSQSPRYKVTKRGQDVALRCDPISGHVSLYWYRQALGQGPEFLTYFNYEAQQDKSGLPNDRFSAERPEGSISTLTIQRTEQRDSAMYRCASSLRGSGQGLGGDTQYFGPGTRLTVL.

The genes are TRBV4-1 and TRBJ1-1; maybe TRBD1 (6 bases). Germline values: CDR1 MGHRA, CDR2 YSYEKL. The CDR3 extends over 17 amino acids. V lost 7 bases and J 1 base, leaving 22 bases between the germline ends. This CDR3 reads CASKRLGGALGNTEAFF. CDR3 nucleotides: TGCGCCAGCAAACGACTTGGGGGGGCCCTGGGGAACACTGAAGCTTTCTTT.

This chain connects TRBV11-2 to TRBJ2-7, with 11 bases lining up with TRBD1. The CDR3 spans 16 residues. The germline V gene encodes CDR1 SGHAT and CDR2 FQNNGV. V was clipped by 0 bases and J by 2 bases; unmatched bases: 3. The CDR3 DNA follows: TGTGCCAGCAGCTTAGATGGACAGGGGGCCCCCTACGAGCAGTACTTC. This translates into CASSLDGQGAPYEQYF.

The chain employs TRBV6-5 and TRBJ1-3; possible D gene TRBD1, 6 bases. The germline V and J ends were trimmed by 9 bases and 11 bases, with 17 bases remaining between them. The CDR3 length is 12 residues. Germline V CDR1 and CDR2: MNHEY, SVGAGI. The chain's CDR3 is CASIIQGFAIYF. The CDR3 coding sequence is TGTGCCAGTATAATACAGGGATTTGCCATATATTTT.

The V call is TRBV2, the J call TRBJ1-5; D is ambiguous. This CDR3 is built from 15 residues. Germline assignment: CDR1 SNHLY and CDR2 FYNNEI. The germline V and J ends were trimmed by 6 bases and 6 bases, with 18 bases remaining between them. The DNA of the CDR3 is TGTGCCAGCAGCGAGGATCGGGGTATCGGTCAGCCCCAGCATTTT. This sequence encodes CASSEDRGIGQPQHF.

The V and J genes are TRBV5-4 and TRBJ2-7; tentatively, D is TRBD2 (6 bases). The CDR3 consists of 13 residues. The V and J ends lost 4 bases and 5 bases respectively, with 13 bases between them. Germline V gives CDR1 SGHNT, CDR2 YYREEE (reference sequence). The CDR3 DNA sequence: TGTGCCAGCAGCGGCGGAGGGTTCGACGAGCAGTACTTC. It is translated as CASSGGGFDEQYF.

The V gene is TRBV11-2, the J gene TRBJ2-5; D call uncertain. Trimming left V 1 base short and J 0 bases short, with 6 bases between. Germline V CDR1 and CDR2: SGHAT, FQNNGV. The CDR3 is 14 amino acids. CDR3 loop: CASSLGQDQETQYF. The CDR3 nucleotides read TGTGCCAGCAGCTTAGGGCAGGACCAAGAGACCCAGTACTTC.

The chain carries TRBV9 and TRBJ1-1, with 9 bases that match TRBD1. Germline loops: CDR1 SGDLS, CDR2 YYNGEE. The CDR3 has 14 amino acids. The ends lost 3 bases at V and 4 bases at J; junction bases unmatched: 4. CDR3 DNA: TGTGCCAGCAGCGCGGTGACAGGGGGCACTGAAGCTTTCTTT. Translation: CASSAVTGGTEAFF. Looking up the rest from reference TRBV9 and TRBJ1-1 gives the full variable domain: DSGVTQTPKHLITATGQRVTLRCSPRSGDLSVYWYQQSLDQGLQFLIQYYNGEERAKGNILERFSAQQFPDLHSELNLSSLELGDSALYFCASSAVTGGTEAFFGQGTRLTVV.

The rearrangement links TRBV10-1 to TRBJ2-3; tentatively, D is TRBD1 (5 bases). The V end lost 3 bases, the J end lost 2 bases, and 9 bases lay between the germline ends. CDR1 is WNHNN and CDR2 is SYGVQD in the germline V gene (reference sequence). The CDR3 length is 14 residues. The CDR3 DNA follows: TGCGCCAGCAGTGAAACAGGCGACACAGATACGCAGTATTTT. Protein: CASSETGDTDTQYF.

As DNA, the CDR3 is TGTGCCAGTAGTATAGTTGCGGGGGGGGTAGGGGATACGCAGTATTTT. Its translation: CASSIVAGGVGDTQYF. The V call is TRBV19, the J call TRBJ2-3, with 9 bases fitting TRBD2. The CDR3 runs to 16 residues. The germline gives CDR1 LNHDA, CDR2 SQIVND (reference sequence). With V trimmed by 1 base and J by 6 bases, 8 bases remained unmatched. Looking up the rest from reference TRBV19 and TRBJ2-3 gives the full variable domain: DGGITQSPKYLFRKEGQNVTLSCEQNLNHDAMYWYRQDPGQGLRLIYYSQIVNDFQKGDIAEGYSVSREKKESFPLTVTSAQKNPTAFYLCASSIVAGGVGDTQYFGPGTRLTVL.

V usage is TRBV5-1 and J usage is TRBJ1-3, with D possibly TRBD1 on 6 matching bases. V lost 0 bases and J lost 0, with 13 bases in between. The CDR3 is made up of 17 amino acids. CDR1 and CDR2 from the germline V gene are SGHRS and YFSETQ. CDR3 DNA: TGCGCCAGCAGCTTGGAGGGGGACCCCTCCTCTGGAAACACCATATATTTT. Protein sequence: CASSLEGDPSSGNTIYF.

This clone has just one count. The rearrangement links TRBV5-8 to TRBJ2-5; D is unresolved. The CDR3 contains 13 residues. Germline V gene sequence: CDR1 SGHTS, CDR2 YDEGEE. V dropped 0 bases and J dropped 5 bases, with 8 bases sitting between them. The DNA of the CDR3 is TGTGCCAGCAGCTTGGCCGAACTGGAGACCCAGTACTTC. It encodes CASSLAELETQYF.

This clone was recorded once. The rearrangement uses TRBV2 and TRBJ2-3; 12 bases are a match to TRBD2. V gave up 8 bases and J gave up 6 bases; unmatched junction bases: 6. Germline V gives CDR1 SNHLY, CDR2 FYNNEI. There are 14 residues in the CDR3. CDR3 residues: CASGPSGGVDTQYF. DNA of the CDR3: TGTGCCAGCGGGCCTAGCGGGGGGGTTGATACGCAGTATTTT.

This clone was found a few times. The genes are TRBV6-5 and TRBJ1-4; maybe TRBD1 (5 bases). The germline V gene encodes CDR1 MNHEY and CDR2 SVGAGI. This CDR3 comprises 15 residues. Trimming stripped 0 bases from V and 7 bases from J, with 12 bases between. For the CDR3, the DNA is TGTGCCAGCAGTTACTCAGACAGTCTAGGTGAAAAACTGTTTTTT. Protein: CASSYSDSLGEKLFF.